Listed below are T cell receptor beta chains from one sample, sequenced in a study of blood T cell repertoires in COVID-19. Sequencing used immunoSEQ multiplex PCR; TCRdb keeps in-frame clones, though not all of them. In the table there are around 120,000 clones, 78% of which are singletons. The sequenced sample consisted of peripheral blood. These receptors all stem from an older man with acute or convalescent COVID-19. The CDR3 runs from the conserved cysteine through the conserved F or W. The D gene is left open where the match is weak. Not every row has a clone size; where given, it reads once, few, many or a size class.

J gene,V gene,D gene,clone size,CDR3 protein,CDR3 DNA
TRBJ1-1,TRBV12-3/TRBV12-4,-,few,CASSLNGDTEAFF,TGTGCCAGCAGTTTAAACGGGGACACTGAAGCTTTCTTT
TRBJ2-3,TRBV4-1,TRBD2,-,CASSLSGLAGARGTDTQYF,TGCGCCAGCAGCTTATCGGGACTAGCGGGGGCGAGGGGCACAGATACGCAGTATTTT
TRBJ1-2,TRBV3-1/TRBV3-2,-,-,CASSQDLWGVGDYGYTF,TGTGCCAGCAGCCAAGATCTATGGGGGGTCGGGGACTATGGCTACACCTTC
TRBJ1-2,TRBV6-5,-,-,CASSPSPGKIYGYTF,TGTGCCAGCAGTCCTTCCCCGGGGAAAATCTATGGCTACACCTTC
TRBJ1-1,TRBV12-5,TRBD1,-,CASGLGPGGGTEAFF,TGTGCTAGTGGTTTGGGGCCAGGGGGTGGTACTGAAGCTTTCTTT
TRBJ1-6,TRBV28,TRBD1,-,CASRDRADNSPLHF,TGTGCCAGCAGGGACAGGGCGGATAATTCACCCCTCCACTTT
TRBJ1-1,TRBV11-3,TRBD1,-,CASSLEGTGGTEAFF,TGTGCCAGCAGCTTAGAAGGCACAGGGGGCACTGAAGCTTTCTTT
TRBJ1-1,TRBV19,TRBD1,-,CASIDRGRTEAFF,TGTGCCAGTATAGACAGGGGGAGGACTGAAGCTTTCTTT
TRBJ1-5,TRBV11-2,-,-,CASSILGFLENQPQHF,TGTGCCAGCAGCATCCTCGGGTTTCTAGAGAATCAGCCCCAGCATTTT
TRBJ1-2,TRBV29-1,TRBD1,-,CSVETGGKGRGYTF,TGCAGCGTTGAGACAGGGGGTAAAGGCCGTGGCTACACCTTC
TRBJ2-5,TRBV4-2,-,-,CASSQGGQSETQYF,TGTGCCAGCAGCCAAGGAGGTCAGTCCGAGACCCAGTACTTC
TRBJ1-4,TRBV6-1,-,-,CASSEGLSYEKLFF,TGTGCCAGCAGTGAAGGACTTAGTTATGAAAAACTGTTTTTT
TRBJ1-5,TRBV4-2,-,few,CASSQQTGSNQPQHF,TGTGCCAGCAGCCAACAAACAGGGAGCAATCAGCCCCAGCATTTT
TRBJ1-1,TRBV30,-,-,CAWSPTVNTEAFF,TGTGCCTGGAGCCCGACAGTGAACACTGAAGCTTTCTTT
TRBJ2-1,TRBV11-2,TRBD2,-,CASSQRAIAGGEQFF,TGTGCCAGCAGTCAAAGGGCCATAGCGGGGGGGGAGCAGTTCTTC
TRBJ2-5,TRBV6-2/TRBV6-3,-,-,CASTPPGRQETQYF,TGTGCCAGCACCCCCCCAGGAAGACAAGAGACCCAGTACTTC
TRBJ2-2,TRBV4-2,TRBD2,-,CASSPRTSGGVGGELFF,TGTGCCAGCAGCCCTAGGACTAGCGGGGGGGTCGGCGGGGAGCTGTTTTTT
TRBJ2-1,TRBV5-1,-,-,CASSLATGNEQFF,TGCGCCAGCAGCTTGGCCACAGGGAATGAGCAGTTCTTC
TRBJ1-5,TRBV4-3,TRBD1,-,CASSQDPTGGRYSNQPQHF,TGCGCCAGCAGCCAAGACCCTACAGGGGGCCGGTATAGCAATCAGCCCCAGCATTTT
TRBJ1-1,TRBV9,TRBD1,-,CASSPGTGANMNTEAFF,TGTGCCAGCAGCCCAGGGACAGGAGCAAACATGAACACTGAAGCTTTCTTT
TRBJ1-4,TRBV4-1,-,few,CASSHGWLGGEKLFF,TGCGCCAGCAGTCATGGGTGGTTGGGGGGGGAAAAACTGTTTTTT
TRBJ2-1,TRBV11-3,TRBD2,-,CASGLKVSGGVNEQFF,TGTGCCAGCGGCCTGAAGGTTAGCGGGGGGGTGAATGAGCAGTTCTTC
TRBJ1-2,TRBV7-9,-,-,CASSLGTNYGYTF,TGTGCCAGCAGCTTAGGGACAAACTATGGCTACACCTTC
TRBJ2-7,TRBV5-1,-,-,CASSLSGTMTSYEQYF,TGCGCCAGCAGCTTGTCTGGGACAATGACCTCCTACGAGCAGTACTTC
TRBJ2-7,TRBV4-3,-,-,CASSQYEGYEQYF,TGCGCCAGCAGCCAATACGAGGGATACGAGCAGTACTTC
TRBJ2-1,TRBV5-4,-,once,CASSLVTGSYNEQFF,TGTGCCAGCAGCTTGGTAACAGGATCCTACAATGAGCAGTTCTTC